This T cell receptor beta chain was sequenced for a study of identical twins. The CDR3 runs 14 residues. V was trimmed by 6 bases and J by 0 bases, leaving 12 bases between them. Germline-derived CDR1 and CDR2 are DFQATT and SNEGSKA (reference sequence). This clonotype was counted at least ten times. Each CDR3 protein is one row after TCRdb ran MiXCR on the 5' RACE reads. The sample lists around 250,000 distinct CDR3 sequences, roughly 13% occurring once. These sequences were also reported in another study, on yellow fever vaccine responses in identical twins.

The sample was memory (CD45RO+) T cells sorted from blood. The receptor's source is a woman under 30 in good health. The rearrangement uses TRBV20-1 and TRBJ2-4; D gene unclear. The CDR3 protein is CSAYRRSAKNIQYF. The CDR3 nucleotides read TGCAGTGCATATCGAAGATCAGCCAAAAACATTCAGTACTTC.